This is a list of T cell receptor beta chains from one sample in a study of monozygotic twins with inflammatory bowel disease. Following a re-call of the 5' RACE reads, TCRdb has one entry per CDR3 protein and lacks DNA. This repertoire includes 350,000 to 500,000 distinct CDR3 sequences. Sequencing was performed on blood. Receptors were obtained from a human donor with ulcerative colitis or Crohn's disease, or a healthy co-twin of an affected twin (not recorded which). Both conserved end residues are part of each CDR3.

v_call,j_call,cdr3_aa
TRBV15,TRBJ2-7,CATSRDGRAYEQYF
TRBV2,TRBJ2-3,CASSFDTVGTDTQYF
TRBV18,TRBJ2-1,CASSPPGSGSRNEQFF
TRBV7-2,TRBJ2-7,CASSLAFGVGTGNYEQYF
TRBV19,TRBJ2-1,CASTWGTSAYNEQFF
TRBV10-3,TRBJ1-3,CAISDSGATSGNTIYF
TRBV6-2/TRBV6-3,TRBJ2-7,CASSYSTAAPYEQYF
TRBV12-3/TRBV12-4,TRBJ2-7,CASSRPGQGSREYF
TRBV18,TRBJ2-7,CASSPGIFTYEQYF
TRBV29-1,TRBJ2-2,CSVLDSGELFF
TRBV5-1,TRBJ1-4,CASSKGQAANEKLFF
TRBV7-3,TRBJ2-1,CASSLMASGGAGNEQFF
TRBV15,TRBJ1-2,CATSLSDSYGYTF
TRBV15,TRBJ1-1,CATSRELLNTEAFF
TRBV5-1,TRBJ2-1,CASSFAGDLADEQFF
TRBV25-1,TRBJ1-5,CASSEAGYNQPQHF
TRBV4-2,TRBJ2-3,CASSPTGPEIDTQYF
TRBV5-1,TRBJ2-7,CASSLANNPNYEQYF
TRBV12-3/TRBV12-4,TRBJ2-5,CASSFRIARETQYF
TRBV6-1,TRBJ1-2,CASRLSTGPLYGYTF
TRBV10-3,TRBJ2-1,CAISEYNEQFF
TRBV12-3/TRBV12-4,TRBJ2-1,CASSPRTVAEQFF
TRBV18,TRBJ1-1,CASSSTEAGYTEAFF